The 10 T cell receptor beta chains listed next were all sequenced from one sample in a study of neurological immune-mediated disorders. TCRdb reprocessed the 5' RACE reads with MiXCR, giving one entry per CDR3 protein. The data show about 41,000 distinct CDR3 sequences, 14% seen once. Sequencing was performed on CD4+ T cells from blood. Receptor source: a woman aged 55-70 years with HTLV-1-associated myelopathy (HAM/TSP).

Many counts were recorded for this clonotype. The V and J genes are TRBV12-3 or TRBV12-4 and TRBJ1-5, with 8 bases aligning to TRBD1. V gave up 6 bases and J gave up 4 bases; unmatched junction bases: 5. The CDR3 loop spans 14 amino acids. The CDR3 DNA reads as TGTGCCAGCAGCATGGACAGGGTTAATCAGCCCCAGCATTTT. It codes for CASSMDRVNQPQHF.

This clonotype was counted ten times or more. The chain uses TRBV20-1 and TRBJ2-1, with 10 bases lining up with TRBD2. Looked up from germline, CDR1 is DFQATT and CDR2 is SNEGSKA (reference sequence). This CDR3 comprises 14 residues. V shed 6 bases, J shed 3 bases, and the junction held 5 bases outside the gene matches. CDR3: CSAVSGGNYNEQFF. The CDR3 nucleotides read TGCAGTGCCGTTAGCGGGGGGAACTACAATGAGCAGTTCTTC.

The sample holds many counts of this clonotype. The chain uses TRBV5-1 and TRBJ2-3, with 12 bases that match TRBD2. CDR3 size: 15 residues. The germline gives CDR1 SGHRS, CDR2 YFSETQ. V was clipped by 0 bases and J by 4 bases; unmatched bases: 0. In DNA, the CDR3 is TGCGCCAGCAGCTTGGCTAGCGGGGGGGCAGATACGCAGTATTTT. Amino acid sequence: CASSLASGGADTQYF.

In this sample, this clonotype turned up many times. The chain carries TRBV5-5 and TRBJ1-2; D call uncertain. The CDR3 runs 14 residues. The V end was cut by 1 base, the J end by 4 bases, with 11 bases between. Germline V gives CDR1 SGHKS, CDR2 YYEKEE (reference sequence). CDR3 region: CASSLSGPGYGYTF. Written as DNA, the CDR3 is TGTGCCAGCAGCTTGAGTGGCCCCGGCTATGGCTACACCTTC.

This clonotype was seen repeatedly, ten times or more. The V gene is TRBV5-1, the J gene TRBJ1-2; tentatively, D is TRBD1 (5 bases). The CDR3 has 13 residues. Deletions cut 0 bases from V and 8 bases from J, with 11 bases between. CDR1 and CDR2 (germline): SGHRS, YFSETQ. CDR3 protein: CASSLEGPQGYTF. CDR3 bases: TGCGCCAGCAGCTTGGAGGGGCCTCAGGGCTACACCTTC.

In this sample, this clonotype turned up once. The rearrangement uses TRBV9 and TRBJ2-6; no clear D. Trimming removed 3 bases at V and 4 bases at J, with 11 bases between. Looked up from germline, CDR1 is SGDLS and CDR2 is YYNGEE. The CDR3 covers 15 residues. CDR3 residues: CASSDVPRGANVLTF. The CDR3 region has the DNA TGTGCCAGCAGCGATGTCCCGAGAGGGGCCAACGTCCTGACTTTC. Variable domain in full (rest from reference TRBV9 and TRBJ2-6): DSGVTQTPKHLITATGQRVTLRCSPRSGDLSVYWYQQSLDQGLQFLIQYYNGEERAKGNILERFSAQQFPDLHSELNLSSLELGDSALYFCASSDVPRGANVLTFGAGSRLTVL.

This clonotype has at least ten counts. CDR3 coding DNA: TGCGCCAGCAGCTTAACAGGGCAAGTGGGTGTTCAGTACTTC. It is translated as CASSLTGQVGVQYF. V gene TRBV5-1 combines with J gene TRBJ2-4; maybe TRBD1 (6 bases). CDR3 size: 14 residues. Germline CDR1 and CDR2: SGHRS and YFSETQ. With 2 bases removed from V and 11 bases from J, the gap between germline ends came to 17 bases.

This clonotype has a count of ten or more. V and J are TRBV11-2 and TRBJ1-1; TRBD1 agrees at 7 bases. CDR1 is SGHAT, CDR2 FQNNGV, per germline. This CDR3 has 13 residues. The trim removed 6 bases at V and 4 bases at J, leaving 5 bases unmatched. The CDR3 region is CASRTTGTTEAFF. For the CDR3, the DNA is TGTGCCAGCAGGACGACAGGGACCACTGAAGCTTTCTTT.

The sample holds many counts of this clonotype. The chain employs TRBV6-5 and TRBJ1-1; TRBD1 might be the D (5 bases). Looked up from germline, CDR1 is MNHEY and CDR2 is SVGAGI. CDR3 length equals 16 residues. Trimming shortened V by 0 bases and J by 3 bases, and 14 bases separated the two germline ends. As DNA, the CDR3 is TGTGCCAGCAGTTACTCTGCCAGGGTGATTGACACTGAAGCTTTCTTT. This gives the protein CASSYSARVIDTEAFF.

At least ten counts were recorded for this clonotype. This sequence joins TRBV5-1 and TRBJ2-7; maybe TRBD2 (7 bases). CDR3 size: 16 residues. Germline loops: CDR1 SGHRS, CDR2 YFSETQ. Trimming took 0 bases from V and 0 from J, leaving 13 bases between them. CDR3 nucleotide sequence: TGCGCCAGCAGCTTGGGGGGGGGCGTAAGCTCCTACGAGCAGTACTTC. Its protein product is CASSLGGGVSSYEQYF.